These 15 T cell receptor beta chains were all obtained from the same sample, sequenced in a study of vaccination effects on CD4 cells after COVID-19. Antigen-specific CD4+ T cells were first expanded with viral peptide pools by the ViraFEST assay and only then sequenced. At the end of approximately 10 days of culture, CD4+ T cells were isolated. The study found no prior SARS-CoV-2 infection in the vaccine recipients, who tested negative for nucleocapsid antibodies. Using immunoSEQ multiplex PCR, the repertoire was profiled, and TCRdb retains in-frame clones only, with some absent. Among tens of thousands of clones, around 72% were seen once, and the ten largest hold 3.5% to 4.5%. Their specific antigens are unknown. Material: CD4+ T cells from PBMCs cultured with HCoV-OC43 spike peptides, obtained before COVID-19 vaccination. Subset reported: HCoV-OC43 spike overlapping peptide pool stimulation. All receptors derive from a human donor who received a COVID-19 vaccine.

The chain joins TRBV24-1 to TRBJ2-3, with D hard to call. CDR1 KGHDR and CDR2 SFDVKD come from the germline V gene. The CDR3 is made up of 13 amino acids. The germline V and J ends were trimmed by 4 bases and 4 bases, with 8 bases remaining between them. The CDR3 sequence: CATSEGWSDTQYF. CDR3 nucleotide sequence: TGTGCCACCAGTGAGGGATGGTCAGATACGCAGTATTTT.

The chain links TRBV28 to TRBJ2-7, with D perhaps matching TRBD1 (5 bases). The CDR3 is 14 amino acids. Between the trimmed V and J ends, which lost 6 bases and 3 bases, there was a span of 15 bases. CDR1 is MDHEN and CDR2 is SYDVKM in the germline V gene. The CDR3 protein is CASSPGGAHYEQYV. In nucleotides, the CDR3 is TGTGCCAGCAGCCCCGGTGGGGCCCACTACGAGCAGTACGTC.

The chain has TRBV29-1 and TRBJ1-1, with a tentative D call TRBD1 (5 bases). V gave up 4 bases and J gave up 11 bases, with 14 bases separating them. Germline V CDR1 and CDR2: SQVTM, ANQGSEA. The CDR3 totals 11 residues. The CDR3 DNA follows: TGCAGCGTTGCGGTCGCAGGGTTGGCTTTCTTT. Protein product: CSVAVAGLAFF.

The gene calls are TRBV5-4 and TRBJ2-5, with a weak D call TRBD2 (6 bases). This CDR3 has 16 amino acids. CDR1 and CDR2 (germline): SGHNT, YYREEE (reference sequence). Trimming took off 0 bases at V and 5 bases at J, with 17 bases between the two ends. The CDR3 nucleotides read TGTGCCAGCAGCTTGGGGCTTGTAGGCCGGGGGGAGACCCAGTACTTC. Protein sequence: CASSLGLVGRGETQYF.

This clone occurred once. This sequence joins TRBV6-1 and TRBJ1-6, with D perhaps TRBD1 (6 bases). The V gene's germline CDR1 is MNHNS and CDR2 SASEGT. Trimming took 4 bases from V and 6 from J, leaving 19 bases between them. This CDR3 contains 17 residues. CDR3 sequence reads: CASSASRTAYLNSPLHF. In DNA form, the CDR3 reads TGTGCCAGCAGTGCCTCCCGGACAGCGTACCTTAATTCACCCCTCCACTTT.

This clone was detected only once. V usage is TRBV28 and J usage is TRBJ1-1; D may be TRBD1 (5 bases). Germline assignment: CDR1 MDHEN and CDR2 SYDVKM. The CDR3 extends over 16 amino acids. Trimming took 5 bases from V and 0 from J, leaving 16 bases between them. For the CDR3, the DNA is TGTGCCAGCAGTGGCCAAGGGGACCTATTGAACACTGAAGCTTTCTTT. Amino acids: CASSGQGDLLNTEAFF.

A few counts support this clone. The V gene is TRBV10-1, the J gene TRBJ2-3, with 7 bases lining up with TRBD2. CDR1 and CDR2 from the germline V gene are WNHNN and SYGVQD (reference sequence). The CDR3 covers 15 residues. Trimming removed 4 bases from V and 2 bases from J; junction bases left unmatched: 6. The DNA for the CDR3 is TGCGCCAGCAGTGGAGCCGGGGGGAACACAGATACGCAGTATTTT. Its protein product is CASSGAGGNTDTQYF.

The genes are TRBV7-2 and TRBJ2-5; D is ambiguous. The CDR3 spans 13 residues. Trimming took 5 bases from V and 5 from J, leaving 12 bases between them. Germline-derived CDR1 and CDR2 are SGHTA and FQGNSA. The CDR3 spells CASSPPSVETQYF. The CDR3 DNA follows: TGTGCCAGCAGCCCTCCGAGCGTGGAGACCCAGTACTTC.

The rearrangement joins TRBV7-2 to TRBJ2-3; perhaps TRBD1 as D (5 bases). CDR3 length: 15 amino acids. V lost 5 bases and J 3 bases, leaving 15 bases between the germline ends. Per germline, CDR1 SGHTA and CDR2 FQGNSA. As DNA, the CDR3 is TGTGCCAGCAGCCTCCTCTGGGGCGGTACAGATACGCAGTATTTT. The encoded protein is CASSLLWGGTDTQYF.

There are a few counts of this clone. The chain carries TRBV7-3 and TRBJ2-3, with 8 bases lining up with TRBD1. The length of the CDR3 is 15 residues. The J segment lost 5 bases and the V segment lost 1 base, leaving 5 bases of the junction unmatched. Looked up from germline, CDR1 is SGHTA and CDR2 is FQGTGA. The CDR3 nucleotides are TGTGCCAGCAGCTTAATTGGGACAGGTGGAGATACGCAGTATTTT. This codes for CASSLIGTGGDTQYF.

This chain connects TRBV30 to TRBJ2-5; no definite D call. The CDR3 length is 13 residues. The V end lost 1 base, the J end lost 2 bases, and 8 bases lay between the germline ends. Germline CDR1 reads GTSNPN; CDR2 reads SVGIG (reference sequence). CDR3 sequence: CAWSEGGQETQYF. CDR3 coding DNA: TGTGCCTGGAGTGAAGGCGGACAAGAGACCCAGTACTTC.

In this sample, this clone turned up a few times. For the CDR3, the DNA is TGTGCCAGCAGCGCACTAAGGAGGCGGAACTATGGCTACACCTTC. Translated: CASSALRRRNYGYTF. The chain links TRBV2 to TRBJ1-2; D not certain. V dropped 6 bases and J dropped 2 bases, with 16 bases sitting between them. The CDR3 is 15 amino acids. Germline loops: CDR1 SNHLY, CDR2 FYNNEI.

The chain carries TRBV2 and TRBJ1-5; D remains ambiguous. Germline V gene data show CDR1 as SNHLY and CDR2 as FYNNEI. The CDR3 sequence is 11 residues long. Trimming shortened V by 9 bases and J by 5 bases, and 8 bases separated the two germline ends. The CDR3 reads CARQLDQPQHF. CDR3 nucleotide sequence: TGTGCCAGACAGTTGGATCAGCCCCAGCATTTT.

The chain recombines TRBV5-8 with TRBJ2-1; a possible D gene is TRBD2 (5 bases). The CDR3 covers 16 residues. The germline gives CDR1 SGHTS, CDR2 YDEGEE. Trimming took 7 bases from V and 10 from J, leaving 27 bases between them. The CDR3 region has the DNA TGTGCCAGCCCGACCGCGCACCAACGGGGTGGGAACGAGCAGTTCTTC. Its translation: CASPTAHQRGGNEQFF. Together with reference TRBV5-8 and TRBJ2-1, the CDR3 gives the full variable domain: EAGVTQSPTHLIKTRGQQATLRCSPISGHTSVYWYQQALGLGLQFLLWYDEGEERNRGNFPPRFSGRQFPNYSSELNVNALELEDSALYLCASPTAHQRGGNEQFFGPGTRLTVL.

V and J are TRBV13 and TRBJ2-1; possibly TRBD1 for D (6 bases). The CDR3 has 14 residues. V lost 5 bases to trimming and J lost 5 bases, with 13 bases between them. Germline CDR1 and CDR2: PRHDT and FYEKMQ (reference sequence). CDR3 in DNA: TGTGCCAGCAGCCCCCCGGGACACCACAATGAGCAGTTCTTC. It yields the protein CASSPPGHHNEQFF.